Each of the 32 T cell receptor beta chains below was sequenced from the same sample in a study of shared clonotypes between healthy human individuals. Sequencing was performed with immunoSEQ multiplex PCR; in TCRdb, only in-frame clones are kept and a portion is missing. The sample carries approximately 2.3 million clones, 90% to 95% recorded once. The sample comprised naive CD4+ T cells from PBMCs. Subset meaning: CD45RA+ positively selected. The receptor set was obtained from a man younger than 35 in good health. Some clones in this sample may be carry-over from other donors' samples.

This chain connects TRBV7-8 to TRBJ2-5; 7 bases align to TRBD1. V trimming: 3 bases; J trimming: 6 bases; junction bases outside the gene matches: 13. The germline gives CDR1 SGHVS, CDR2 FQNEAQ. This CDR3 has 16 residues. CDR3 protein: CASSLGRQGGVQTQYF. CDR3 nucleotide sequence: TGTGCCAGCAGCTTGGGGCGACAGGGTGGCGTCCAGACCCAGTACTTC.

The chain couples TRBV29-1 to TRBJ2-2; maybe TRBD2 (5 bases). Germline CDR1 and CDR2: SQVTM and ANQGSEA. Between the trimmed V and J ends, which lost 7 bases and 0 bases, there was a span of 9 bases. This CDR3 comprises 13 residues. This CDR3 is CSAGVTNTGELFF. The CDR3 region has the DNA TGCAGCGCCGGGGTGACGAACACCGGGGAGCTGTTTTTT.

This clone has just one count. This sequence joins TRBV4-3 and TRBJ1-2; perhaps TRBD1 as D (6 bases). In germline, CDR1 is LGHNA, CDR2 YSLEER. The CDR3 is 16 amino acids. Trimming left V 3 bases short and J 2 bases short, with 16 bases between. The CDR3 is CASSQDLRGPNYGYTF. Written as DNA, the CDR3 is TGCGCCAGCAGCCAGGACCTGCGGGGGCCGAACTATGGCTACACCTTC.

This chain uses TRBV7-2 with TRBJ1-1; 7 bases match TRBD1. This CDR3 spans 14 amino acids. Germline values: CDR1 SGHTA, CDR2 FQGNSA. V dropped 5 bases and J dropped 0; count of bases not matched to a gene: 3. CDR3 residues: CASSRQGVNTEAFF. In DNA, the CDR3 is TGTGCCAGCAGCAGACAGGGCGTGAACACTGAAGCTTTCTTT.

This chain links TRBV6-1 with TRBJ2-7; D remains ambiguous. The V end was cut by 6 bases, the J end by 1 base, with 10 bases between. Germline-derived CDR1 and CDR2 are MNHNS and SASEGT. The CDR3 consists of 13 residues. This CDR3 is CASRLLSSYEQYF. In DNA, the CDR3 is TGTGCCAGCAGACTCCTATCTTCCTACGAGCAGTACTTC.

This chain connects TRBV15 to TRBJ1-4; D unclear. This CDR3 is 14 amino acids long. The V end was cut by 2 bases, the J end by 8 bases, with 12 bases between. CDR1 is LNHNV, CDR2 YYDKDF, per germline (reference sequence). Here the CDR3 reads CATSRLGFGEKLFF. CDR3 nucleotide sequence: TGTGCCACCAGCAGACTGGGATTCGGCGAAAAACTGTTTTTT.

CDR3 sequence (DNA): TGTGCCAGCAGTCTGATACAGGGTCGATCGAACACTGAAGCTTTCTTT. It specifies CASSLIQGRSNTEAFF. The chain has TRBV28 and TRBJ1-1, with D perhaps matching TRBD1 (6 bases). The V and J ends lost 5 bases and 1 base respectively, with 17 bases between them. Germline V gene data show CDR1 as MDHEN and CDR2 as SYDVKM. The CDR3 totals 16 residues.

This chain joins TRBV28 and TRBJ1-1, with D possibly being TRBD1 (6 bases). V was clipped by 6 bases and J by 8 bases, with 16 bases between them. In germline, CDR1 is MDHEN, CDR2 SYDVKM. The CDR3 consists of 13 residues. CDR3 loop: CASSTQGKGEAFF. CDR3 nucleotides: TGTGCCAGCAGCACACAGGGTAAGGGCGAAGCTTTCTTT.

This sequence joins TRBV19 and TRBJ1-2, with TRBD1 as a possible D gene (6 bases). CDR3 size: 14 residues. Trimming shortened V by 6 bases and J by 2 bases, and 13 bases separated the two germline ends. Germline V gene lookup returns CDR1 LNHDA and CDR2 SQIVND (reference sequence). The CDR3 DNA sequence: TGTGCCAGTAGAGATGCCGGGACAAACTATGGCTACACCTTC. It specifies CASRDAGTNYGYTF.

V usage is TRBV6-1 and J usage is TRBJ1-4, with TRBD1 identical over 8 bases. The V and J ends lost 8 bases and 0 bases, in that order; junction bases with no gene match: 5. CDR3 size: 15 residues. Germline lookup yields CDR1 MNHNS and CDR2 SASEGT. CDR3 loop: CASGTQGATNEKLFF. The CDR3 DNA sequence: TGTGCCAGCGGCACACAGGGGGCAACTAATGAAAAACTGTTTTTT.

The CDR3, as DNA: TGTGCCAGCAGTTTATACACCACGGGTACCGGGGAGCTGTTTTTT. Encoded protein: CASSLYTTGTGELFF. This rearrangement joins TRBV28 to TRBJ2-2; the D is unclear. The CDR3 consists of 15 residues. The germline CDR1 and CDR2 sequences are MDHEN and SYDVKM. Trimming took off 1 base at V and 5 bases at J, with 11 bases between the two ends.

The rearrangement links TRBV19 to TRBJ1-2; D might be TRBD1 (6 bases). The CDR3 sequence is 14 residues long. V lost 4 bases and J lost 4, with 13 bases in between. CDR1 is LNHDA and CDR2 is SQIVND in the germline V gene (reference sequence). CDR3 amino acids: CASSSGGGIYGYTF. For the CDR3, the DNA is TGTGCCAGTAGTAGCGGGGGCGGAATCTATGGCTACACCTTC.

The CDR3 loop reads CASRSTLRQPQHF. In nucleotides, the CDR3 is TGTGCCAGCAGATCTACGCTCCGTCAGCCCCAGCATTTT. The rearrangement joins TRBV28 to TRBJ1-5, with D hard to call. The CDR3 extends over 13 amino acids. V dropped 6 bases and J dropped 6 bases, with 12 bases sitting between them. Germline loops: CDR1 MDHEN, CDR2 SYDVKM.

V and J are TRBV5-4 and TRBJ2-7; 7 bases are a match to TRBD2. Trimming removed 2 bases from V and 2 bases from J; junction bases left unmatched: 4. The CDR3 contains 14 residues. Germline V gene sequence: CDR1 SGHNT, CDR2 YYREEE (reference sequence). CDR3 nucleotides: TGTGCCAGCAGCTTCGAAGCGGGACCCTACGAGCAGTACTTC. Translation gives CASSFEAGPYEQYF.

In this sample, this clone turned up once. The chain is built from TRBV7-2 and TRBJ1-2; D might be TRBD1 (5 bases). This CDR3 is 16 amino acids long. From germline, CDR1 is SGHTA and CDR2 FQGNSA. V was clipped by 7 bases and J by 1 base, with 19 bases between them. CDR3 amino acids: CASTIDSPLLNYGYTF. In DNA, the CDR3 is TGTGCCAGCACCATAGACAGTCCCTTACTTAACTATGGCTACACCTTC.

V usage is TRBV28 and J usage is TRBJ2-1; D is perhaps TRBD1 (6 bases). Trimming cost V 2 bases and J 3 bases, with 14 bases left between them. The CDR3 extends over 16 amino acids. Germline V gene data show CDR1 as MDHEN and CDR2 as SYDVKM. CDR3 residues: CASSLAGARLYNEQFF. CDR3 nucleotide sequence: TGTGCCAGCAGTTTAGCAGGGGCCAGACTCTACAATGAGCAGTTCTTC.

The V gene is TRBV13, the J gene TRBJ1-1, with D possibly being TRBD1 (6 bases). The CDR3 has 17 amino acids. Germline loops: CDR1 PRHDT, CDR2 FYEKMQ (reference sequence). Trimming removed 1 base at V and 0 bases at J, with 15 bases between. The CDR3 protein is CASSLVGAPGMNTEAFF. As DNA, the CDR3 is TGTGCCAGCAGCTTAGTGGGGGCCCCGGGGATGAACACTGAAGCTTTCTTT.

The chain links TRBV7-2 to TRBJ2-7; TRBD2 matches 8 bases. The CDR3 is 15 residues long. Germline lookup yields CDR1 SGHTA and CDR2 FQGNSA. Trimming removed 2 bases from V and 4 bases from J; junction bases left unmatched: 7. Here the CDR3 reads CASSLLGGRIYEQYF. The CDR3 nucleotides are TGTGCCAGCAGCTTACTGGGCGGGAGGATTTACGAGCAGTACTTC.

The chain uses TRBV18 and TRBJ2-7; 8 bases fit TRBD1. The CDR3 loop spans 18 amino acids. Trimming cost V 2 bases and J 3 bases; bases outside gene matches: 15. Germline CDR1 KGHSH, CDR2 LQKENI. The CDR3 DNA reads TGTGCCAGCTCACCATGGGCTTCGGGACAGGCGACAAACTACGAGCAGTACTTC. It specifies CASSPWASGQATNYEQYF.

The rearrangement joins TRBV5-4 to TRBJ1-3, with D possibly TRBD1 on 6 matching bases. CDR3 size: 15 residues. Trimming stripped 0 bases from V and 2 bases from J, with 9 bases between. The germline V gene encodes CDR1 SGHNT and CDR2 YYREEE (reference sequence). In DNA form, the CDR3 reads TGTGCCAGCAGCTTGGCAGGGGCGGCTGGAAACACCATATATTTT. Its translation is CASSLAGAAGNTIYF.

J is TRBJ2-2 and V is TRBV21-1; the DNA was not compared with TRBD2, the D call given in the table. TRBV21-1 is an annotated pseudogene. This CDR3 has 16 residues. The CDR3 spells CASSNSGGAGTGELFF. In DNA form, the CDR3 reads TGTGCCAGCAGCAATTCTGGGGGTGCGGGGACCGGGGAGCTGTTTTTT.

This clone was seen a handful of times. In DNA form, the CDR3 reads TGTGCCAGCAGTTTACGAGGTTCCGATGGCTACACCTTC. As protein: CASSLRGSDGYTF. This chain connects TRBV6-5 to TRBJ1-2; D gene ambiguous. V lost 4 bases and J lost 6, with 12 bases in between. CDR1 and CDR2 from the germline V gene are MNHEY and SVGAGI. The CDR3 covers 13 residues.

The CDR3 coding sequence is TGTGCCAGCAGCCCACTAGCGGAATACTACAATGAGCAGTTCTTC. Encoded protein: CASSPLAEYYNEQFF. J is TRBJ2-1 and V is TRBV6-6, with 8 bases lining up with TRBD2. The trim removed 6 bases at V and 3 bases at J, leaving 7 bases unmatched. From germline, CDR1 is MNHNY and CDR2 SVGAGI (reference sequence). This CDR3 spans 15 amino acids.

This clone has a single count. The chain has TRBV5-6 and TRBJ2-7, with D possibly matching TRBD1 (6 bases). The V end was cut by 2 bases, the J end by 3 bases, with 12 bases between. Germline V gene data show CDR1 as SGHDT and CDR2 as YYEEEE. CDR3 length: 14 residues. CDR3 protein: CASSFRGQLYEQYF. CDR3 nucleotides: TGTGCCAGCAGCTTCAGGGGCCAACTCTACGAGCAGTACTTC.

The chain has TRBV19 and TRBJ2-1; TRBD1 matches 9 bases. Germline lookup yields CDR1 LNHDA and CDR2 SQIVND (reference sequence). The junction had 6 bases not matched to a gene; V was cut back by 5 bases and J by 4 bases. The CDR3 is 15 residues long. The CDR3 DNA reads TGTGCCAGTAGTGGGGACAGGGTTTTGTACAATGAGCAGTTCTTC. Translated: CASSGDRVLYNEQFF.

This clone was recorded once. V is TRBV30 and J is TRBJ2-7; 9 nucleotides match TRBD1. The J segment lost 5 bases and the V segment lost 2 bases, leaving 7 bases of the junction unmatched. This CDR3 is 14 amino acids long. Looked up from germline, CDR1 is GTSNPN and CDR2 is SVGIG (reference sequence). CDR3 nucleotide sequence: TGTGCCTGGAGTCCCCCGGGACAGGGCCACGAGCAGTACTTC. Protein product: CAWSPPGQGHEQYF.

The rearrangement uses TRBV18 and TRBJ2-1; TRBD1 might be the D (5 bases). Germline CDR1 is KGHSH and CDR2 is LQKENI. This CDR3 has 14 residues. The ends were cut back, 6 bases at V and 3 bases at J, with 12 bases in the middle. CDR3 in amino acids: CASSGQGFYNEQFF. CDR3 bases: TGTGCCAGCTCCGGCCAGGGTTTCTACAATGAGCAGTTCTTC. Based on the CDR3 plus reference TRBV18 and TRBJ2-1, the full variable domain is NAGVMQNPRHLVRRRGQEARLRCSPMKGHSHVYWYRQLPEEGLKFMVYLQKENIIDESGMPKERFSAEFPKEGPSILRIQQVVRGDSAAYFCASSGQGFYNEQFFGPGTRLTVL.

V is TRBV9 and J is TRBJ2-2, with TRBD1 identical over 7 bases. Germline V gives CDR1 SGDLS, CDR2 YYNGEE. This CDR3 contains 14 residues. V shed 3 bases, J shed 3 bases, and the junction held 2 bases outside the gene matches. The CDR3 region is CASSEQGDTGELFF. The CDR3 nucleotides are TGTGCCAGCAGCGAGCAGGGGGACACCGGGGAGCTGTTTTTT.

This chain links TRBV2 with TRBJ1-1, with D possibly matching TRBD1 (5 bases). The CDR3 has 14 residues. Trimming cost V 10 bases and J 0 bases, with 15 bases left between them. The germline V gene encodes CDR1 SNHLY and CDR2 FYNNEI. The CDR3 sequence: CATPTQGMNTEAFF. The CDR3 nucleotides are TGTGCCACCCCGACCCAGGGTATGAACACTGAAGCTTTCTTT. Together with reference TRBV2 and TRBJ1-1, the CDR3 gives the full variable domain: EPEVTQTPSHQVTQMGQEVILRCVPISNHLYFYWYRQILGQKVEFLVSFYNNEISEKSEIFDDQFSVERPDGSNFTLKIRSTKLEDSAMYFCATPTQGMNTEAFFGQGTRLTVV.

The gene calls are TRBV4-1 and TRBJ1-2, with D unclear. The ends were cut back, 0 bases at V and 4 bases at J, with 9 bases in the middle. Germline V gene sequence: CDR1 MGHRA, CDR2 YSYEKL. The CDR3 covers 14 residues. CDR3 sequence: CASSQDLRAYGYTF. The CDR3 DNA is TGCGCCAGCAGCCAAGATTTGCGAGCCTATGGCTACACCTTC.

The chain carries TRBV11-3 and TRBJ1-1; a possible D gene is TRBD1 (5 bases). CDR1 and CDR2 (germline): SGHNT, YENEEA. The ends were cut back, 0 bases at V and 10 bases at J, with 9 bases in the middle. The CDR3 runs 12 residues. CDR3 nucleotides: TGTGCCAGCAGCTTAGATGGGCAGGGAGCTTTCTTT. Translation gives CASSLDGQGAFF.

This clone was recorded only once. The chain's CDR3 is CASSQDWKSGTEAFF. The CDR3 DNA sequence: TGCGCCAGCAGCCAAGATTGGAAGTCCGGAACTGAAGCTTTCTTT. V usage is TRBV4-3 and J usage is TRBJ1-1; no firm D call. V shed 0 bases and J shed 5 bases, with 13 bases lying between them. Germline CDR1 and CDR2: LGHNA and YSLEER. The CDR3 consists of 15 residues.